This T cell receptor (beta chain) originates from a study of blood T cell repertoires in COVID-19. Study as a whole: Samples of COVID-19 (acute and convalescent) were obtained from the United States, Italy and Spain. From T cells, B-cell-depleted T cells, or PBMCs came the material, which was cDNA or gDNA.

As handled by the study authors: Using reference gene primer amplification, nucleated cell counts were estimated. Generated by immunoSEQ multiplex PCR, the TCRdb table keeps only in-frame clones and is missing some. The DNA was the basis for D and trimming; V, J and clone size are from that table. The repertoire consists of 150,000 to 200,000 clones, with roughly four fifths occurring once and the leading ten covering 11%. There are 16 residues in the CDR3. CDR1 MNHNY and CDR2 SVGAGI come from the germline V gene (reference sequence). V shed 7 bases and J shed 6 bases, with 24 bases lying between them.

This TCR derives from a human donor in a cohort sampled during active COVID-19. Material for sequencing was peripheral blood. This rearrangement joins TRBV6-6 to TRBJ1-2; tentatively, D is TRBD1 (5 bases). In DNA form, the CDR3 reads TGTGCCAGCACCCATCCACCCCAGGGACGGGAGGATGGCTACACCTTC. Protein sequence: CASTHPPQGREDGYTF.